This entry lists 20 T cell receptor beta chains sequenced from one sample in a study of blood T cell repertoires in COVID-19. Using immunoSEQ multiplex PCR, the repertoire was profiled, and TCRdb retains in-frame clones only, with some absent. The repertoire consists of approximately 45,000 clones, with about 87% occurring once and the leading ten covering approximately 5%. Sequencing was done on a sample of peripheral blood. These TCRs come from a human donor in a cohort sampled during active COVID-19.

The chain uses TRBV7-8 and TRBJ2-7; possible D gene TRBD2, 6 bases. Looked up from germline, CDR1 is SGHVS and CDR2 is FQNEAQ. This CDR3 spans 15 amino acids. V was trimmed by 2 bases and J by 1 base, leaving 12 bases between them. CDR3 bases: TGTGCCAGCAGCTTACGGACGGGACTTTCCTACGAGCAGTACTTC. Protein product: CASSLRTGLSYEQYF.

The chain combines TRBV6-1 with TRBJ2-3; perhaps TRBD2 as D (5 bases). The germline V gene encodes CDR1 MNHNS and CDR2 SASEGT. Trimming cost V 2 bases and J 4 bases, with 13 bases left between them. The CDR3 is made up of 15 amino acids. The CDR3 DNA sequence: TGTGCCAGCAGTGAAAACCTAGCCAGTTCAGATACGCAGTATTTT. It yields the protein CASSENLASSDTQYF.

This clone appeared a few times. The chain employs TRBV2 and TRBJ1-2, with TRBD1 matching over 7 bases. The germline gives CDR1 SNHLY, CDR2 FYNNEI. CDR3 size: 13 residues. The V gene end was trimmed by 7 bases and the J gene end by 4 bases; junction bases not matched to a gene: 6. The CDR3 DNA sequence: TGTGCCAGCATGCGACAGGGTAGCTATGGCTACACCTTC. Its protein is CASMRQGSYGYTF. The full variable domain, rest sourced from reference TRBV2 and TRBJ1-2, is EPEVTQTPSHQVTQMGQEVILRCVPISNHLYFYWYRQILGQKVEFLVSFYNNEISEKSEIFDDQFSVERPDGSNFTLKIRSTKLEDSAMYFCASMRQGSYGYTFGSGTRLTVV.

J is TRBJ1-1 and V is TRBV28; D not resolved. V lost 10 bases and J lost 1, with 10 bases in between. CDR3 length: 12 residues. Germline V gives CDR1 MDHEN, CDR2 SYDVKM. Here the CDR3 reads CATKRQNTEAFF. The CDR3 DNA is TGTGCCACCAAGAGACAGAACACTGAAGCTTTCTTT.

This rearrangement joins TRBV24-1 to TRBJ2-7, with D maybe TRBD2 (5 bases). The CDR3 loop spans 17 amino acids. Per germline, CDR1 KGHDR and CDR2 SFDVKD. Trimming took 3 bases from V and 0 from J, leaving 17 bases between them. CDR3: CATSDRKRLASSYEQYF. In DNA, the CDR3 is TGTGCCACCAGTGATCGGAAGCGGCTGGCAAGCTCCTACGAGCAGTACTTC.

V and J are TRBV10-2 and TRBJ2-3; D is undetermined. Germline assignment: CDR1 WSHSY and CDR2 SAAADI. The CDR3 length is 18 residues. V lost 0 bases and J lost 1, with 17 bases in between. CDR3 region: CASSESYPSRARTDTQYF. DNA of the CDR3: TGCGCCAGCAGTGAGTCGTACCCAAGCCGTGCCCGCACAGATACGCAGTATTTT.

The V and J genes are TRBV6-4 and TRBJ2-7, with D tentatively TRBD2 (5 bases). The CDR3 is 12 amino acids. Trimming took off 2 bases at V and 6 bases at J, with 8 bases between the two ends. From germline, CDR1 is MRHNA and CDR2 SNTAGT. The CDR3 sequence is CASSDGRAEQYF. CDR3 nucleotide sequence: TGTGCCAGCAGTGACGGGCGGGCCGAGCAGTACTTC.

Only a few counts were recorded for this clone. The genes are TRBV6-5 and TRBJ1-5; D is perhaps TRBD1 (6 bases). The CDR3 runs to 13 residues. The V gene lost 7 bases and the J gene lost 4 bases, with 11 bases spanning the gap. The germline CDR1 and CDR2 sequences are MNHEY and SVGAGI. The CDR3 bases are TGTGCCAGCACAACCAGGGGAAATCAGCCCCAGCATTTT. It yields the protein CASTTRGNQPQHF.

The rearrangement uses TRBV24-1 and TRBJ1-2; D possibly corresponds to TRBD1 (6 bases). Germline-derived CDR1 and CDR2 are KGHDR and SFDVKD. Trimming took 4 bases from V and 4 from J, leaving 12 bases between them. The CDR3 length is 14 residues. The CDR3 sequence: CATSDPGQRYGYTF. CDR3 coding DNA: TGTGCCACCAGTGACCCTGGACAGCGCTATGGCTACACCTTC.

The chain employs TRBV5-1 and TRBJ2-3; 7 bases fit TRBD1. This CDR3 has 15 residues. The germline V gene has CDR1 SGHRS and CDR2 YFSETQ. Trimming at V came to 0 bases and at J to 3 bases, leaving 4 bases not matched to a gene. In nucleotides, the CDR3 is TGCGCCAGCAGCTTGGGGGACAGAGATACAGATACGCAGTATTTT. Translation gives CASSLGDRDTDTQYF.

Here the CDR3 DNA reads TGTGCCACCCGGGATAGCGGAACTCCCTACGAGCAGTACTTC. Its protein product is CATRDSGTPYEQYF. This sequence joins TRBV19 and TRBJ2-7, with a weak D call TRBD2 (6 bases). The CDR3 totals 14 residues. CDR1 is LNHDA and CDR2 is SQIVND in the germline V gene (reference sequence). V was cut by 10 bases and J by 2 bases, with 18 bases left in between. The full variable domain, completed using reference TRBV19 and TRBJ2-7, is DGGITQSPKYLFRKEGQNVTLSCEQNLNHDAMYWYRQDPGQGLRLIYYSQIVNDFQKGDIAEGYSVSREKKESFPLTVTSAQKNPTAFYLCATRDSGTPYEQYFGPGTRLTVT.

The V call is TRBV7-8, the J call TRBJ2-1; 7 bases are shared with TRBD2. Germline V gene data show CDR1 as SGHVS and CDR2 as FQNEAQ. The length of the CDR3 is 13 residues. With V trimmed by 5 bases and J by 8 bases, 6 bases remained unmatched. The CDR3, as DNA: TGTGCCAGCAGCCCCCGACTAGCCCATGAGCAGTTCTTC. Protein product: CASSPRLAHEQFF. The entire variable domain, with the rest obtained from reference TRBV7-8 and TRBJ2-1, is as follows: GAGVSQSPRYKVAKRGQDVALRCDPISGHVSLFWYQQALGQGPEFLTYFQNEAQLDKSGLPSDRFFAERPEGSVSTLKIQRTQQEDSAVYLCASSPRLAHEQFFGPGTRLTVL.

About this clone: The sample holds other DNA sequences that translate to the same CDR3. The V call is TRBV3-1 (or the pseudogene TRBV3-2), the J call TRBJ2-5; TRBD1 is a possible D gene (5 bases). CDR1 and CDR2 (germline): LGHDT, YNNKEL (reference sequence). This CDR3 comprises 15 residues. The ends were cut back, 2 bases at V and 6 bases at J, with 16 bases in the middle. In DNA, the CDR3 is TGTGCCAGCAGCCAAAACTCCCTAGGGGTTCAGACCCAGTACTTC. Protein sequence: CASSQNSLGVQTQYF.

The genes are TRBV3-1 (or the pseudogene TRBV3-2) and TRBJ1-2; unclear D gene. The germline gives CDR1 LGHDT, CDR2 YNNKEL (reference sequence). This CDR3 region has 12 residues. V lost 2 bases and J 6 bases, leaving 7 bases between the germline ends. CDR3 residues: CASSQTTNGYTF. The CDR3 bases are TGTGCCAGCAGCCAAACAACAAATGGCTACACCTTC.

The chain recombines TRBV14 with TRBJ1-2; D possibly corresponds to TRBD1 (6 bases). V lost 1 base and J lost 8, with 11 bases in between. The CDR3 covers 13 residues. Germline assignment: CDR1 SGHDN and CDR2 FVKESK. The DNA for the CDR3 is TGTGCCAGCAGCCAAGTGGGCAGGGGAGGCTACACCTTC. This sequence encodes CASSQVGRGGYTF.

The V gene is TRBV5-4, the J gene TRBJ2-3; 9 bases align to TRBD2. The CDR3 consists of 17 residues. Trimming at V came to 0 bases and at J to 2 bases, leaving 7 bases not matched to a gene. Germline V gene lookup returns CDR1 SGHNT and CDR2 YYREEE (reference sequence). Here the CDR3 DNA reads TGTGCCAGCAGCTTGGCGCTAGCGGGATCTTCCACAGATACGCAGTATTTT. Amino acids: CASSLALAGSSTDTQYF.

The sample holds one count of this clone. This rearrangement joins TRBV20-1 to TRBJ2-3, with D possibly TRBD2 on 6 matching bases. Germline lookup yields CDR1 DFQATT and CDR2 SNEGSKA (reference sequence). Trimming stripped 3 bases from V and 5 bases from J, with 6 bases between. The CDR3 consists of 11 residues. DNA for the CDR3: TGCAGTGCTAGCGGGAGAGATACGCAGTATTTT. Residues: CSASGRDTQYF.

This chain uses TRBV2 with TRBJ1-3; D is undetermined. Per the germline V gene, CDR1 is SNHLY and CDR2 is FYNNEI. Trimming shortened V by 6 bases and J by 4 bases, and 13 bases separated the two germline ends. This CDR3 contains 14 residues. The CDR3 is CASRAGPSGNTIYF. CDR3 bases: TGTGCCAGCAGAGCGGGTCCATCAGGAAACACCATATATTTT.

The rearrangement uses TRBV5-8 and TRBJ2-7; D is unclear. Germline CDR1 reads SGHTS; CDR2 reads YDEGEE. The CDR3 runs 14 residues. Deletions cut 0 bases from V and 2 bases from J, with 9 bases between. CDR3 DNA: TGTGCCAGCAGCTTGGTGGAGCAAGCCTACGAGCAGTACTTC. As protein: CASSLVEQAYEQYF.

This sequence joins TRBV28 and TRBJ1-2; 10 bases align to TRBD1. The trim removed 5 bases at V and 5 bases at J, leaving 14 bases unmatched. CDR1 is MDHEN and CDR2 is SYDVKM in the germline V gene. This CDR3 is 17 amino acids long. The CDR3 coding sequence is TGTGCCAGCAGTGGCCGGGACAGGGGTCTTCGTTTTTATGGCTACACCTTC. Translation: CASSGRDRGLRFYGYTF.